The 32 T cell receptor beta chains below were found in one sample sequenced in a study of OX40 agonist ivuxolimab in advanced cancers. TCRdb's table, derived via immunoSEQ multiplex PCR, lists solely in-frame clones and lacks some. The table has about 73,000 clones, 85% to 90% seen once. Sequences were derived from CD4+ or CD8+ T cells sorted from blood, sampled in a trial of the OX40 agonist ivuxolimab. The receptors originated from an adult with an advanced solid tumor such as melanoma, head and neck, liver or kidney cancer.

The rearrangement joins TRBV11-2 to TRBJ2-2, with D possibly matching TRBD1 (6 bases). Germline CDR1 reads SGHAT; CDR2 reads FQNNGV. This CDR3 region has 16 residues. The V gene lost 4 bases and the J gene lost 4 bases, with 16 bases spanning the gap. The DNA of the CDR3 is TGTGCCAGCAGCTCTATACAGGGTATAGTCACCGGGGAGCTGTTTTTT. Its protein is CASSSIQGIVTGELFF.

The V call is TRBV6-5, the J call TRBJ2-2, with D unclear. Trimming pared 9 bases from V and 0 bases from J, leaving 14 bases between. This CDR3 is 15 amino acids long. The germline CDR1 and CDR2 sequences are MNHEY and SVGAGI. Written as DNA, the CDR3 is TGTGCCAGTAGGTTGTGGTCCGCGAACACCGGGGAGCTGTTTTTT. Amino acids: CASRLWSANTGELFF.

The genes are TRBV11-3 and TRBJ2-7; D perhaps matches TRBD2 (5 bases). V shed 3 bases and J shed 9 bases, with 15 bases lying between them. In germline, CDR1 is SGHNT, CDR2 YENEEA. The CDR3 has 13 residues. The CDR3 loop is CASSLERRWGQYF. The CDR3 DNA is TGTGCCAGCAGCTTGGAGCGGAGGTGGGGGCAGTACTTC.

This rearrangement joins TRBV28 to TRBJ1-3; D gene uncertain. V was pared by 7 bases and J by 3 bases, with 19 bases between. Germline V CDR1 and CDR2: MDHEN, SYDVKM. The CDR3 has 16 amino acids. CDR3 amino acids: CASKNLRGKIGNTIYF. The CDR3 region has the DNA TGTGCCAGCAAGAATTTGCGGGGAAAGATTGGAAACACCATATATTTT.

V usage is TRBV18 and J usage is TRBJ2-1; possibly TRBD1 or TRBD2 for D (5 bases each). CDR1 is KGHSH, CDR2 LQKENI, per germline. This CDR3 region has 16 residues. The V end lost 0 bases, the J end lost 5 bases, and 14 bases lay between the germline ends. The CDR3 loop reads CASSPPGPKGDNEQFF. The CDR3 bases are TGTGCCAGCTCACCACCGGGACCTAAAGGGGACAATGAGCAGTTCTTC. The full variable domain, completed using reference TRBV18 and TRBJ2-1, is NAGVMQNPRHLVRRRGQEARLRCSPMKGHSHVYWYRQLPEEGLKFMVYLQKENIIDESGMPKERFSAEFPKEGPSILRIQQVVRGDSAAYFCASSPPGPKGDNEQFFGPGTRLTVL.

Relative to its sample, this clone is medium-sized (0.01 to 0.1%). V gene TRBV28 combines with J gene TRBJ1-5; 8 bases fit TRBD1. V lost 6 bases and J lost 7; bases outside the gene matches: 11. Germline CDR1 reads MDHEN; CDR2 reads SYDVKM. CDR3 size: 15 residues. CDR3 nucleotides: TGTGCCAGCAGCCTAAGCGGACAGGGACAACAGCCCCAGCATTTT. It is translated as CASSLSGQGQQPQHF.

This rearrangement joins TRBV2 to TRBJ2-5; 7 bases match TRBD1. V trimming: 11 bases; J trimming: 0 bases; junction bases outside the gene matches: 3. Germline CDR1 SNHLY, CDR2 FYNNEI. The CDR3 is 12 amino acids. The CDR3, as DNA: TGTGCCGGCGGACAGGACCAAGAGACCCAGTACTTC. Its protein product is CAGGQDQETQYF.

The gene calls are TRBV2 and TRBJ2-1, with D perhaps matching TRBD2 (6 bases). CDR3 size: 13 residues. Germline CDR1 reads SNHLY; CDR2 reads FYNNEI. Trimming took 4 bases from V and 3 from J, leaving 7 bases between them. The CDR3 loop reads CASSVDYYNEQFF. CDR3 in DNA: TGTGCCAGCAGTGTGGACTACTACAATGAGCAGTTCTTC.

The CDR3 sequence: CASSRLNLGSTDTQYF. CDR3 sequence (DNA): TGTGCCAGCAGCCGGCTGAATTTGGGCAGCACAGATACGCAGTATTTT. The chain combines TRBV28 with TRBJ2-3; D remains unclear. The CDR3 is made up of 16 amino acids. CDR1 and CDR2 from the germline V gene are MDHEN and SYDVKM. The V end lost 6 bases, the J end lost 0 bases, and 16 bases lay between the germline ends.

This clone was seen only a few times. The chain combines TRBV28 with TRBJ1-2; D not resolved. Looked up from germline, CDR1 is MDHEN and CDR2 is SYDVKM. The CDR3 spans 13 residues. The germline V and J ends were trimmed by 5 bases and 8 bases, with 15 bases remaining between them. The chain's CDR3 is CASSPRHQRGYTF. The CDR3 coding sequence is TGTGCCAGCAGTCCTCGCCACCAGCGGGGCTACACCTTC.

There are a few counts of this clone. This chain links TRBV7-9 with TRBJ2-4; D unresolved. Trimming removed 6 bases at V and 10 bases at J, with 10 bases between. The germline V gene has CDR1 SEHNR and CDR2 FQNEAQ (reference sequence). The CDR3 runs 11 residues. The CDR3 sequence: CASSSGRIQYF. CDR3 in DNA: TGTGCCAGCAGTTCCGGGCGTATTCAGTACTTC.

In its sample, this clone was seen a few times. The J gene is TRBJ1-1, the V gene TRBV20-1; D gene uncertain. The CDR3 is made up of 11 amino acids. Trimming left V 3 bases short and J 7 bases short, with 9 bases between. CDR1 is DFQATT and CDR2 is SNEGSKA in the germline V gene (reference sequence). CDR3 amino acids: CSASDGDEAFF. In DNA, the CDR3 is TGCAGTGCTAGCGACGGGGATGAAGCTTTCTTT.

CDR3 amino acids: CASSLDVGYEQYF. The CDR3 DNA follows: TGTGCCAGCAGCTTGGACGTGGGGTACGAGCAGTACTTC. The chain links TRBV5-6 to TRBJ2-7, with D unclear. The V end was cut by 0 bases, the J end by 4 bases, with 8 bases between. CDR3 length: 13 residues. Germline CDR1 is SGHDT and CDR2 is YYEEEE.

The chain combines TRBV27 with TRBJ2-2; D remains unclear. The CDR3 is 15 residues long. Germline CDR1 MNHEY, CDR2 SMNVEV (reference sequence). Trimming cost V 2 bases and J 6 bases, with 13 bases left between them. CDR3 region: CASSLRVSGPGELFF. CDR3 nucleotides: TGTGCCAGCAGTTTAAGGGTTTCGGGTCCCGGGGAGCTGTTTTTT.

CDR3 residues: CASTPLGGLNTEAFF. CDR3 nucleotides: TGTGCCAGTACCCCCCTAGGGGGCCTAAACACTGAAGCTTTCTTT. The J gene is TRBJ1-1, the V gene TRBV19, with 7 nucleotides matching TRBD1. The CDR3 has 15 amino acids. In germline, CDR1 is LNHDA, CDR2 SQIVND (reference sequence). J was trimmed by 2 bases and V by 7 bases; bases with no gene match: 10.

This chain links TRBV6-1 with TRBJ1-3; TRBD1 might be the D (5 bases). CDR3 size: 13 residues. Germline lookup yields CDR1 MNHNS and CDR2 SASEGT. Between the trimmed V and J ends, which lost 10 bases and 4 bases, there was a span of 14 bases. This chain's CDR3 is CATRPGGGNTIYF. The CDR3 region has the DNA TGTGCCACCCGTCCGGGGGGAGGAAACACCATATATTTT.

This CDR3 is CASSFNNRGLLRNEQFF. The DNA of the CDR3 is TGTGCCAGCAGTTTCAACAACAGGGGGCTACTAAGGAATGAGCAGTTCTTC. This rearrangement joins TRBV27 to TRBJ2-1, with 9 bases that match TRBD1. Trimming took 3 bases from V and 7 from J; bases not matched to a gene: 13. The CDR3 is 17 residues long. In germline, CDR1 is MNHEY, CDR2 SMNVEV (reference sequence).

This clone was counted once. The rearrangement links TRBV19 to TRBJ1-5, with D possibly matching TRBD1 (5 bases). CDR3 length equals 14 residues. Germline loops: CDR1 LNHDA, CDR2 SQIVND (reference sequence). V gave up 9 bases and J gave up 7 bases, with 19 bases separating them. This CDR3 is CASGTGRGGQPQHF. In DNA, the CDR3 is TGTGCCAGCGGGACCGGACGAGGCGGGCAGCCCCAGCATTTT.

The gene calls are TRBV27 and TRBJ2-5, with D unresolved. V lost 2 bases to trimming and J lost 4 bases, with 2 bases between them. This CDR3 has 11 amino acids. Germline V gene lookup returns CDR1 MNHEY and CDR2 SMNVEV (reference sequence). The CDR3 nucleotides are TGTGCCAGCAGTTTAGGAGAGACCCAGTACTTC. Translated: CASSLGETQYF.

The chain recombines TRBV5-1 with TRBJ1-3, with D maybe TRBD1 (5 bases). The CDR3 totals 16 residues. The germline V gene has CDR1 SGHRS and CDR2 YFSETQ. Trimming shortened V by 0 bases and J by 3 bases, and 13 bases separated the two germline ends. The CDR3 sequence: CASSLAGPGLGNTIYF. For the CDR3, the DNA is TGCGCCAGCAGCTTGGCAGGGCCTGGGCTTGGAAACACCATATATTTT.

This chain joins TRBV2 and TRBJ2-5, with D perhaps matching TRBD1 (5 bases). TRBJ2-7 explains the end of the DNA better; the J call may be wrong. The germline gives CDR1 SNHLY, CDR2 FYNNEI. This CDR3 contains 14 residues. The CDR3 spells CASSALTAAYEQYF. In nucleotides, the CDR3 is TGTGCCAGCAGTGCCCTGACAGCCGCCTACGAGCAGTACTTC.

In the case of this clone: This sample also contains other DNA sequences that code for the same CDR3. This chain connects TRBV5-4 to TRBJ2-5; the D gene is possibly TRBD2 (5 bases). Germline-derived CDR1 and CDR2 are SGHNT and YYREEE (reference sequence). V lost 0 bases, J lost 2 bases, and 8 bases lay in between. This CDR3 comprises 14 residues. The DNA for the CDR3 is TGTGCCAGCAGCTTGGGCGGACTGCAAGAGACCCAGTACTTC. This encodes CASSLGGLQETQYF.

The chain recombines TRBV5-6 with TRBJ1-2; TRBD1 is a possible D gene (5 bases). The V and J ends lost 0 bases and 8 bases respectively, with 14 bases between them. Germline loops: CDR1 SGHDT, CDR2 YYEEEE. The CDR3 runs to 14 residues. This CDR3 is CASSLGQGKGGYTF. CDR3 DNA sequence: TGTGCCAGCAGCTTGGGTCAGGGCAAGGGGGGCTACACCTTC.

This CDR3 reads CASLGVGTGELFF. The CDR3 DNA reads as TGTGCCAGCCTGGGGGTTGGAACCGGGGAGCTGTTTTTT. The chain uses TRBV6-1 and TRBJ2-2; D assignment may be TRBD1 or TRBD2 (5 bases each). Deletions cut 8 bases from V and 5 bases from J, with 12 bases between. The CDR3 runs to 13 residues. Germline V gene lookup returns CDR1 MNHNS and CDR2 SASEGT.

The chain joins TRBV6-5 to TRBJ2-1; D unclear. V was cut by 0 bases and J by 2 bases, with 11 bases left in between. Germline assignment: CDR1 MNHEY and CDR2 SVGAGI. The CDR3 loop spans 16 amino acids. CDR3 bases: TGTGCCAGCAGTTACTCGTTGTGGGTCACCTACAATGAGCAGTTCTTC. Amino acid sequence: CASSYSLWVTYNEQFF.

In its sample, this clone was seen once. The chain is built from TRBV5-1 and TRBJ2-7; no definite D call. The CDR3 runs 14 residues. V lost 0 bases and J 2 bases, leaving 9 bases between the germline ends. In germline, CDR1 is SGHRS, CDR2 YFSETQ. CDR3 region: CASSLAVGPYEQYF. The CDR3 coding sequence is TGCGCCAGCAGCTTGGCCGTAGGACCCTACGAGCAGTACTTC.

CDR3 DNA: TGTGCCAGCGCTCCTCTGGACAGGGCGGCAGATACGCAGTATTTT. Translating it yields CASAPLDRAADTQYF. V is TRBV2 and J is TRBJ2-3; 8 nucleotides line up with TRBD1. V was pared by 8 bases and J by 4 bases, with 11 bases of the junction left unmatched. Germline assignment: CDR1 SNHLY and CDR2 FYNNEI. The CDR3 is 15 amino acids.

In this sample, this clone turned up a few times. The chain uses TRBV18 and TRBJ2-2; D is unclear. Trimming took off 5 bases at V and 4 bases at J, with 2 bases between the two ends. Germline CDR1 and CDR2: KGHSH and LQKENI. The CDR3 loop spans 11 amino acids. CDR3 nucleotide sequence: TGTGCCAGCTCATCCACCGGGGAGCTGTTTTTT. This gives the protein CASSSTGELFF.

This rearrangement joins TRBV27 to TRBJ1-5; the D is unclear. With 3 bases removed from V and 0 bases from J, the gap between germline ends came to 15 bases. The germline CDR1 and CDR2 sequences are MNHEY and SMNVEV (reference sequence). The CDR3 covers 17 residues. In nucleotides, the CDR3 is TGTGCCAGCAGTTTGACTGGACGGGCATATAGCAATCAGCCCCAGCATTTT. It specifies CASSLTGRAYSNQPQHF.

V gene TRBV27 combines with J gene TRBJ2-2; 9 nucleotides align to TRBD1. The trim removed 4 bases at V and 9 bases at J, leaving 6 bases unmatched. Germline V gives CDR1 MNHEY, CDR2 SMNVEV (reference sequence). The length of the CDR3 is 14 residues. CDR3 amino acids: CASSSQGAPRELFF. CDR3 in DNA: TGTGCCAGCAGTTCACAGGGGGCCCCCAGGGAGCTGTTTTTT.

This chain joins TRBV2 and TRBJ1-2, with 7 bases identical to TRBD1. CDR1 and CDR2 from the germline V gene are SNHLY and FYNNEI. Losses at the gene ends were 5 bases for V and 5 bases for J; bases not matched to a gene: 5. The CDR3 consists of 13 residues. CDR3 region: CASSRDSTYGYTF. The DNA for the CDR3 is TGTGCCAGCAGTAGGGACAGTACATATGGCTACACCTTC.

The genes are TRBV21-1 and TRBJ2-7; TRBD1, as called in the table, went unchecked against the DNA. TRBV21-1 is a pseudogene. CDR3 size: 14 residues. The CDR3 protein is CASSKKGQGDEQYF. In DNA form, the CDR3 reads TGTGCCAGCAGCAAAAAAGGACAGGGAGACGAGCAGTACTTC.